The clone carrying this TCR beta chain was counted a single time. Its matching antigen is unknown. The sample comes from a study of cytomegalovirus exposure and HLA in healthy donors. This CDR3 is 16 amino acids long. Per the germline V gene, CDR1 is SGHKS and CDR2 is YYEKEE (reference sequence). J gave up 10 bases and V 0 bases, and 10 bases lay outside the gene matches. Broader study findings: Within an earlier analysis, most TCR beta V segments proved productive either about 90% or about 30% of the time. The study labeled 180 or so TCR beta chains cytomegalovirus-associated.

PCR amplification relied on 60 Vbeta primers (plus 13 Jbeta primers). The method was immunoSEQ multiplex PCR; TCRdb's version includes in-frame clones alone and lacks a portion of them. This sample yields around 100,000 clones, of which around 80% are seen a single time; approximately 1.7% belongs to the top ten. This receptor was obtained from a woman between 40 and 50 years old in good health and CMV-seronegative. The sample consisted of PBMCs. This chain links TRBV5-5 with TRBJ1-6; 7 bases map to TRBD1. CDR3 in amino acids: CASSLAGQNLRSPLHF. The CDR3 bases are TGTGCCAGCAGCTTGGCGGGACAGAATCTAAGATCACCCCTCCACTTT.